In this sample, the clone carrying this T cell receptor beta chain turned up many times. This entry belongs to a study of shared clonotypes between healthy human individuals. The CDR3 totals 15 residues. Germline V gene data show CDR1 as MNHNS and CDR2 as SASEGT. After removal of 2 bases from V and 1 base from J, the junction contained 4 bases not matched to a gene. The assay ran at deep level. The protocol was immunoSEQ multiplex PCR, while the TCRdb copy is restricted to in-frame clones and leaves out a portion. Of about 660,000 clones listed, 74% were seen once; the top ten hold over 1.5%. The chain carries TRBV6-1 and TRBJ2-5, with 7 positions matching TRBD1. Sequenced: memory CD4+ T cells sorted from blood. Described subset: CD45RA-negative fraction. This sequence originates from a woman younger than 45 in good health. In DNA form, the CDR3 reads TGTGCCAGCAGTGAATCCGCAGGGGGCCAAGAGACCCAGTACTTC. It specifies CASSESAGGQETQYF.